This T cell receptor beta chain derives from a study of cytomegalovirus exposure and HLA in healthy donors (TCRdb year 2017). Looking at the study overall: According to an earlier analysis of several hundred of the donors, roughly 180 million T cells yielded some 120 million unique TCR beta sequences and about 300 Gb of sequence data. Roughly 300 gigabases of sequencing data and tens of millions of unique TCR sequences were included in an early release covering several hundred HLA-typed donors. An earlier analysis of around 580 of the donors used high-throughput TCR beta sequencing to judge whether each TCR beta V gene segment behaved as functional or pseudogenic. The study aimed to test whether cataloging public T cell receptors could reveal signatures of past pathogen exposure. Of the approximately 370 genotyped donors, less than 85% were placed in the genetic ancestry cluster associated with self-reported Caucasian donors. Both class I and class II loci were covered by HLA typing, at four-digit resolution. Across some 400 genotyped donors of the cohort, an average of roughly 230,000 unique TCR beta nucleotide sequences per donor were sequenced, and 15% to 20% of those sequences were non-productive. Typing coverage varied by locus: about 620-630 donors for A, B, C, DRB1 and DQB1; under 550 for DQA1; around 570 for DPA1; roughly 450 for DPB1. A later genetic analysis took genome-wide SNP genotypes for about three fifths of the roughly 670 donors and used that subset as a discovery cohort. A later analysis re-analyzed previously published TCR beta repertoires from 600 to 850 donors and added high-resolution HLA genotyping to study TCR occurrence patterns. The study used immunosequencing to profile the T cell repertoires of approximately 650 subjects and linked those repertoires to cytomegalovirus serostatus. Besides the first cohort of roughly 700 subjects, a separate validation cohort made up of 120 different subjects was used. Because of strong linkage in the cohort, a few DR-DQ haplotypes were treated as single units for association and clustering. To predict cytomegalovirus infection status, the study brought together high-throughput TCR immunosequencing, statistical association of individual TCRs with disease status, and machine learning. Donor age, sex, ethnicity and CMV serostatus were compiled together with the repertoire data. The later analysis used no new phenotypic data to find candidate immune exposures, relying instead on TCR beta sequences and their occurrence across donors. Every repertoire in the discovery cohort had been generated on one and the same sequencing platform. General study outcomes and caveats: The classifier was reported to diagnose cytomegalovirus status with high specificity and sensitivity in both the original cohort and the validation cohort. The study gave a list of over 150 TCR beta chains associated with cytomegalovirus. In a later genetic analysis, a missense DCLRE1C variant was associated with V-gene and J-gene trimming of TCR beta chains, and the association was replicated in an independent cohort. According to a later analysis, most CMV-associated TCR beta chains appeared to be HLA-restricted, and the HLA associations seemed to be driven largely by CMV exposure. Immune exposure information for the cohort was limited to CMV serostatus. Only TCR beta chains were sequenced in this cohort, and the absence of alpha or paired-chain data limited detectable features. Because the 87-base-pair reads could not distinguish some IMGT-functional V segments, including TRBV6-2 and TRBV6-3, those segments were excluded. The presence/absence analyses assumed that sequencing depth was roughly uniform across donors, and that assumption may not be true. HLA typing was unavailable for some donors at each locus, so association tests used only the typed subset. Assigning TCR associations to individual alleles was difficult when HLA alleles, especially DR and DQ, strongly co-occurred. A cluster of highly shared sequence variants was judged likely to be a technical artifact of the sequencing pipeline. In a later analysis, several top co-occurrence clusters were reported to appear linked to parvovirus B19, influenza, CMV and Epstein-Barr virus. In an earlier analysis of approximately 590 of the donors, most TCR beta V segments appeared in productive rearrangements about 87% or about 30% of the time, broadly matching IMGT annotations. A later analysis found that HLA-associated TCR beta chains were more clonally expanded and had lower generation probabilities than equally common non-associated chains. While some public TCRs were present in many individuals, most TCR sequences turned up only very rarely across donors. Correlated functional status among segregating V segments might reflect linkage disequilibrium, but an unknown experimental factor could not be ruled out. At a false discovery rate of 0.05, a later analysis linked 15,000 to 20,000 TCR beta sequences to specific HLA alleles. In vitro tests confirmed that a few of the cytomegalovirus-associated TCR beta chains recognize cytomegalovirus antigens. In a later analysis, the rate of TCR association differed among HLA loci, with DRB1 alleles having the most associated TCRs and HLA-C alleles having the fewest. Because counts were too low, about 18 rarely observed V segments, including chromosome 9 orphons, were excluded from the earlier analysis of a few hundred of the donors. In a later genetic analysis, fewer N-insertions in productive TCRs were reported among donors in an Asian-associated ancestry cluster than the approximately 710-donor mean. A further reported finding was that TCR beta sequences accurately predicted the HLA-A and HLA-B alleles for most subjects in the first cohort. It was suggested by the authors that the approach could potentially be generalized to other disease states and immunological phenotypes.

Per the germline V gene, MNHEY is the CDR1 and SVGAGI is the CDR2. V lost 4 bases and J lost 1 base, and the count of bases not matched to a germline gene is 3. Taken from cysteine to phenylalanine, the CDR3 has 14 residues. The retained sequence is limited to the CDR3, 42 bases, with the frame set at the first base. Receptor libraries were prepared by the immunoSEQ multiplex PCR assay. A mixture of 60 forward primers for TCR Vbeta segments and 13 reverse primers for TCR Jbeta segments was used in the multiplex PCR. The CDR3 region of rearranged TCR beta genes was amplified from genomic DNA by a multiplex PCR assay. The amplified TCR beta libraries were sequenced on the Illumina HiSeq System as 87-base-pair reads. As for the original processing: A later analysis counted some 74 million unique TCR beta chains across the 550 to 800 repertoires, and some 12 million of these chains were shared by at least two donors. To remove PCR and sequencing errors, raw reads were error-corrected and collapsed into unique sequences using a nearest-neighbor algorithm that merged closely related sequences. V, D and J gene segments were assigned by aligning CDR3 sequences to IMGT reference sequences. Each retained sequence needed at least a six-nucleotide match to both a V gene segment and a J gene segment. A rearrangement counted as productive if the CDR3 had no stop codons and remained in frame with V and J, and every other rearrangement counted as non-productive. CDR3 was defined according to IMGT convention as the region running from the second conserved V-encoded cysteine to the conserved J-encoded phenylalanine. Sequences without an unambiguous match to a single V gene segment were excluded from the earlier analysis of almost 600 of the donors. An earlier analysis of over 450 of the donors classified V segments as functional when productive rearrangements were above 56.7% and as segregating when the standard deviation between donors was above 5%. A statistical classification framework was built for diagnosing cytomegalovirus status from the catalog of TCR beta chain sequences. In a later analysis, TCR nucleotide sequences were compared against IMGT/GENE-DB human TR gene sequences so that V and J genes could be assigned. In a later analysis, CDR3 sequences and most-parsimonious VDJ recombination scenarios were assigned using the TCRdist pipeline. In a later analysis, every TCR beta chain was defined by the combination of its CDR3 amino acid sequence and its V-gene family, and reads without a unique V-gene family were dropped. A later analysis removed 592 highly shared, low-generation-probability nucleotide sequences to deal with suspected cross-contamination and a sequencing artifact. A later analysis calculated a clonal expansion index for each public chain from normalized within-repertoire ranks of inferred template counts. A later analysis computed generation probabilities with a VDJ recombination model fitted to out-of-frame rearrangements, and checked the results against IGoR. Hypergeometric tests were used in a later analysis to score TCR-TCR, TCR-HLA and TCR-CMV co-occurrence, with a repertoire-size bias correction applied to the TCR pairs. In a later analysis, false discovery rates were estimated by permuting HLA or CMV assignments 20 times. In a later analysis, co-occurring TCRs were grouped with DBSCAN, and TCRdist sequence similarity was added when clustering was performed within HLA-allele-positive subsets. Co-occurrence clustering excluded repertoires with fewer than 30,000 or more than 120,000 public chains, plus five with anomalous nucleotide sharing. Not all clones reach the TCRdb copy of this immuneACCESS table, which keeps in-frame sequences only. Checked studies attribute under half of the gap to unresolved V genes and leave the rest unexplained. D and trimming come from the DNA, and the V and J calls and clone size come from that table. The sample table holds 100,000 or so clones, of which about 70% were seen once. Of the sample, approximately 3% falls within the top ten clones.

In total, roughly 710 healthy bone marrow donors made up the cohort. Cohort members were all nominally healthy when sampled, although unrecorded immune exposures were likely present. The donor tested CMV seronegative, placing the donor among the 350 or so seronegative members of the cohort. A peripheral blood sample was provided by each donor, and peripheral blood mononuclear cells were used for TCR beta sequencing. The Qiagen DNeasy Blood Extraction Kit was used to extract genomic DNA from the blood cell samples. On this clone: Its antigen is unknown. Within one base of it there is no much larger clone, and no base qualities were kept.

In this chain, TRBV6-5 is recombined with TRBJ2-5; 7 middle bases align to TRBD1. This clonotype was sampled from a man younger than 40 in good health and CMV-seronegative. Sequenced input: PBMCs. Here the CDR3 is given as CASSLDRFQETQYF. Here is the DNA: TGTGCCAGCAGTTTGGACAGGTTCCAAGAGACCCAGTACTTC.